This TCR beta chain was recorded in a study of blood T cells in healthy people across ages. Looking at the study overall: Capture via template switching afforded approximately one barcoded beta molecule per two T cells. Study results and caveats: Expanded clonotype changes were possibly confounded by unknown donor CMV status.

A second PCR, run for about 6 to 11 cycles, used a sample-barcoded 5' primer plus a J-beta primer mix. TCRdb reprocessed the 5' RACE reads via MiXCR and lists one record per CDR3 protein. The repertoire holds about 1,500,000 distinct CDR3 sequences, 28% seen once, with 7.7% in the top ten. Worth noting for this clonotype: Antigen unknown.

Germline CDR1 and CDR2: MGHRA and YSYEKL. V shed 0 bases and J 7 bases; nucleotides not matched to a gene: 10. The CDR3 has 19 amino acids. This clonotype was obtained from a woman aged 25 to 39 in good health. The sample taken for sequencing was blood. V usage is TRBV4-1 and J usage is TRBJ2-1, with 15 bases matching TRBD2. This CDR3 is CASSQEIGPGLAGGNEQFF. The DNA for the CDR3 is TGCGCCAGCAGCCAAGAGATAGGGCCGGGACTAGCGGGGGGTAATGAGCAGTTCTTC.